This TCR beta chain was sequenced in a study of blood T cell repertoires in COVID-19 (dated by TCRdb to about 2020). Broadly, across the study: Collaborator samples came from the United States, Italy and Spain and covered acute and convalescent phases of COVID-19. The prospective study material was composed of cDNA or gDNA derived from T cells, B-cell-depleted T cells, or PBMCs. Deeply sampled blood TCRbeta repertoires from subjects exposed to, actively infected with, or recovered from COVID-19 were included in the dataset. The repertoires were released in a freely available public database meant as a resource for research on the immune response to SARS-CoV-2. The samples were drawn from two sources: the first 160 participants of the ongoing ImmuneRACE study, and some 1,300 subjects contributed by 6 global collaborators. A de-identified subject ID, COVID-19 status, age in years and sex were almost always included in the sample metadata. HLA class I and class II types, where available, came from metadata supplied by the sample provider rather than from assay-based typing. What the work shows at the level of the full study, not this receptor alone: Clinical and demographic metadata were provided uncurated, with the amount varying by source and participant.

Notes on this clone: Its binding antigen is unknown. Base qualities are not provided; no much larger clone lies one nucleotide away.

From its cysteine to its phenylalanine, the CDR3 spans 13 amino acids. Of all the DNA, just the CDR3 is kept, 39 bases in frame from base 1. V ends up 4 bases short and J 6 bases short, with an unmatched junction base count of 7. From the germline V gene, CDR1 is SGDLS and CDR2 is YYNGEE. Another Seattle source contributed samples from volunteer blood donors who had recovered from COVID-19. The collaborating institutions used their own protocols to collect whole blood in K2EDTA tubes. For TCRbeta analysis, collaborators shipped samples as frozen whole blood, isolated PBMCs, or DNA extracted from either of those sample types. TCRbeta CDR3 regions were amplified from genomic DNA by means of the immunoSEQ Assay, a bias-controlled multiplex PCR. The study's processing was this. Nucleated cell counts per sample were estimated from amplification of reference gene primers within the assay. To quantify the absolute abundance of each unique TCRbeta CDR3 rearrangement, sequence reads were collapsed and filtered. For each sample, productive Simpson clonality was calculated as the square root of Simpson's diversity index across productive rearrangements. This immuneACCESS table, as held by TCRdb, lists in-frame sequences with V and J called but not all clones. Of the missing ones, under half trace to an unresolved V gene in checked studies; the others have no known cause. The V and J calls and clone size are taken from that table; D and trimming were inferred from the DNA. The table for this sample lists roughly 220,000 clones; 84% of them were counted only once. Together, the top ten hold around 3.1% of the sample.

Sequencing was carried out using peripheral blood. The sequence derives from a woman aged 25 to 39 who had recovered from COVID-19. This receptor chain uses TRBV9 and TRBJ2-7; the central 7 bases match TRBD2. The CDR3 reads CASSPEVAGEQYF. The nucleotide sequence is given as TGTGCCAGCAGCCCCGAGGTAGCGGGCGAGCAGTACTTC.